The clone carrying this T cell receptor beta chain was detected only a few times. Its antigen is unknown. TCRdb passed the reads through MiXCR, listing each CDR3 protein once. The sample lists roughly 860,000 distinct CDR3 sequences, around a third occurring once. The data belong to a study of T cell repertoires in cytomegalovirus infection. Study as a whole: Both recently identified HLA-C-restricted and well-studied HLA-B-restricted CMV epitopes were used in the study. Based on public TCR beta signatures, there were indications of CMV infection and of a matching HLA type. Points from the study as a whole: Dominant in the ex vivo response were TCR beta clonotypes restricted by HLA-C and specific for CMV. Identification of carriers of CMV plus the relevant HLA was performed using cumulative public TCR beta family frequency.

V shed 2 bases and J shed 1 base, with 14 bases lying between them. Germline values: CDR1 DFQATT, CDR2 SNEGSKA (reference sequence). This CDR3 has 15 residues. Sample: cultured CD8+ T cells from PBMCs, taken from culture after CMV antigen stimulation. This TCR derives from a human donor in good health (CMV status not recorded). Some clones in this sample may be carry-over from other donors' samples. The chain joins TRBV20-1 to TRBJ2-5; no firm D call. The CDR3 region has the DNA TGCAGTGCTAGACACGGACCGACCATCCAAGAGACCCAGTACTTC. Amino acids: CSARHGPTIQETQYF.